The 9 T cell receptor beta chains below all came from one sample that was sequenced in a study of shared clonotypes between healthy human individuals. It was CD45RO-negative cells, positively selected for CCR7, that made up naive CD8 cells, with terminally differentiated effector memory CD45RA+ cells excluded. Using immunoSEQ multiplex PCR, the repertoire was profiled, and TCRdb retains in-frame clones only, with some absent. The repertoire has about 590,000 clones, around 95% of them found once; the top ten carry roughly 0.1%. Sequences were obtained from naive CD8+ T cells sorted from blood. These receptors originate from a woman aged 25 to 45 in good health.

In DNA form, the CDR3 reads TGTGCCAGCAGCACAACCGGGACAGGGGAAAATTGGGACACTGAAGCTTTCTTT. Residues: CASSTTGTGENWDTEAFF. The chain employs TRBV7-9 and TRBJ1-1, with 10 bases fitting TRBD1. The CDR3 extends over 18 amino acids. V gave up 5 bases and J gave up 3 bases; unmatched junction bases: 15. Germline V gene lookup returns CDR1 SEHNR and CDR2 FQNEAQ (reference sequence).

V usage is TRBV27 and J usage is TRBJ2-1; 11 bases map to TRBD2. Germline assignment: CDR1 MNHEY and CDR2 SMNVEV (reference sequence). This CDR3 is 15 amino acids long. V shed 0 bases and J 9 bases; nucleotides not matched to a gene: 4. Here the CDR3 reads CASSLSEGTSGEQFF. The CDR3 nucleotides are TGTGCCAGCAGTTTATCGGAGGGGACTAGCGGTGAGCAGTTCTTC.

The CDR3 region is CASSQWARWPLHF. DNA of the CDR3: TGCGCCAGCAGCCAATGGGCCCGGTGGCCCCTCCACTTT. The rearrangement links TRBV4-1 to TRBJ1-6; D call uncertain. Germline lookup yields CDR1 MGHRA and CDR2 YSYEKL. V was clipped by 2 bases and J by 13 bases, with 12 bases between them. CDR3 length equals 13 residues.

The genes are TRBV25-1 and TRBJ2-7; TRBD2 matches at 9 bases. After removal of 5 bases from V and 3 bases from J, the junction contained 5 bases not matched to a gene. This CDR3 has 14 residues. The germline CDR1 and CDR2 sequences are MGHDK and SYGVNS. CDR3 nucleotides: TGTGCCAGCAGTTCGACTAGCGGAGTCTACGAGCAGTACTTC. Protein product: CASSSTSGVYEQYF.

The rearrangement links TRBV28 to TRBJ2-3; D remains ambiguous. The germline CDR1 and CDR2 sequences are MDHEN and SYDVKM. V gave up 6 bases and J gave up 6 bases, with 10 bases separating them. This CDR3 comprises 12 residues. CDR3 nucleotides: TGTGCCAGCAGGCCAATAGAGGATACGCAGTATTTT. Translating it yields CASRPIEDTQYF.

The chain links TRBV10-1 to TRBJ1-5, with D possibly matching TRBD1 (5 bases). The germline CDR1 and CDR2 sequences are WNHNN and SYGVQD (reference sequence). V was trimmed by 6 bases and J by 4 bases, leaving 10 bases between them. The CDR3 has 13 residues. The CDR3 sequence is CASSDSKNQPQHF. For the CDR3, the DNA is TGCGCCAGCAGCGACAGTAAAAATCAGCCCCAGCATTTT.

This rearrangement joins TRBV27 to TRBJ1-3; no definite D call. Trimming left V 6 bases short and J 2 bases short, with 8 bases between. Per germline, CDR1 MNHEY and CDR2 SMNVEV (reference sequence). This CDR3 has 13 amino acids. The CDR3 region is CASSPGTGNTIYF. CDR3 bases: TGTGCCAGCAGCCCCGGAACTGGAAACACCATATATTTT.

This sequence joins TRBV2 and TRBJ2-5; D not certain. The last part of the DNA fits TRBJ2-7 better; the J call may be wrong. There are 12 residues in the CDR3. Germline V gene lookup returns CDR1 SNHLY and CDR2 FYNNEI. The CDR3: CASSEASYEQYF. CDR3 DNA sequence: TGTGCCAGCAGTGAGGCCTCCTACGAGCAGTACTTC.

CDR3 nucleotides: TGTGCCAGCAGTGTCACCGGGACTAGTTATGGAAGGACCGGGGAGCTGTTTTTT. Translated, it gives CASSVTGTSYGRTGELFF. The chain combines TRBV25-1 with TRBJ2-2; 8 bases agree with TRBD2. There are 18 residues in the CDR3. Per germline, CDR1 MGHDK and CDR2 SYGVNS. Trimming removed 4 bases from V and 5 bases from J; junction bases left unmatched: 15.